This paragraph reports one T cell receptor beta chain. Generated by immunoSEQ multiplex PCR, the TCRdb table keeps only in-frame clones and is missing some. The profile shows some 250,000 clones, 90% to 95% of them singletons. V shed 4 bases and J 5 bases; nucleotides not matched to a gene: 7. The CDR3 has 15 residues. CDR1 is KGHDR and CDR2 is SFDVKD in the germline V gene. This record belongs to a study of blood T cell repertoires in COVID-19. This receptor was obtained from a human donor in a cohort exposed to, infected with or recovered from COVID-19 (not recorded which). The donor label of this sample is uncertain. The source material was PBMCs or T cells enriched from blood (not recorded which). The V call is TRBV24-1, the J call TRBJ2-7; TRBD1 matches 10 bases. The CDR3 loop reads CATSDWTGGKNEQYF. CDR3 DNA sequence: TGTGCCACCAGTGACTGGACAGGGGGAAAAAACGAGCAGTACTTC.